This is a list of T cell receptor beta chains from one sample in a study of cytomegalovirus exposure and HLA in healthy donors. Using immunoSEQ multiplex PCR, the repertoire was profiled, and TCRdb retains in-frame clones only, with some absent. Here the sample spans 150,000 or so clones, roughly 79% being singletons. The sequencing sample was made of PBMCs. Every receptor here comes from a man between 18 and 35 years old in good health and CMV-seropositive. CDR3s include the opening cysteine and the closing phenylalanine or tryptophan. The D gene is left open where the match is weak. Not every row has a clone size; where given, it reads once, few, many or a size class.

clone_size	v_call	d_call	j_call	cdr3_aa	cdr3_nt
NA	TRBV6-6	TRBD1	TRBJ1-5	CASSYTGVNQPQHF	TGTGCCAGCAGTTACACAGGGGTCAATCAGCCCCAGCATTTT
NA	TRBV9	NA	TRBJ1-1	CASSVADFTEAFF	TGTGCCAGCAGCGTGGCCGATTTCACTGAAGCTTTCTTT
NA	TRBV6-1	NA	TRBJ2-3	CANSGQITDTQYF	TGTGCCAACTCAGGACAGATTACAGATACGCAGTATTTT
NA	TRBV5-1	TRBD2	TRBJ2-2	CASSKSGSRTGELFF	TGCGCCAGCAGCAAAAGCGGGAGTAGGACCGGGGAGCTGTTTTTT
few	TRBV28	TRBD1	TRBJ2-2	CASKVTGKNTGELFF	TGTGCCAGCAAAGTGACAGGGAAAAACACCGGGGAGCTGTTTTTT
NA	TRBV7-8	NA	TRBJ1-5	CASSPTNQPQHF	TGTGCCAGCAGTCCCACAAATCAGCCCCAGCATTTT
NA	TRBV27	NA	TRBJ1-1	CASSLSSGKNTEAFF	TGTGCCAGCAGTTTATCGTCGGGAAAGAACACTGAAGCTTTCTTT
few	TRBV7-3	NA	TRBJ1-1	CASSAAGHTEAFF	TGTGCCAGCAGCGCCGCAGGGCACACTGAAGCTTTCTTT
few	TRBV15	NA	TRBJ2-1	CATSRVSLDLYNEQFF	TGTGCCACCAGCAGAGTGAGCTTGGACTTATACAATGAGCAGTTCTTC
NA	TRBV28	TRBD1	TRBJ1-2	CASSSLRQGPNHHGYTF	TGTGCCAGCAGTTCCCTTAGACAGGGCCCCAATCACCATGGCTACACCTTC
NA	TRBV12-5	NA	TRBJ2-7	CASGSPGQNYEQYF	TGTGCTAGTGGTTCGCCGGGACAAAACTACGAGCAGTACTTC
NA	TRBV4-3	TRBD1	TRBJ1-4	CASSDPGQEFEKLFF	TGCGCCAGCAGCGACCCGGGACAGGAATTTGAAAAACTGTTTTTT
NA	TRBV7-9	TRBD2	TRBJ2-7	CASSPLAGATYEQYF	TGTGCCAGCAGCCCTTTAGCGGGGGCTACCTACGAGCAGTACTTC
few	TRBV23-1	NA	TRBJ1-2	CASSQPTPGQEGNTF	TGCGCCAGCAGTCAACCCACCCCGGGGCAGGAGGGTAACACCTTC
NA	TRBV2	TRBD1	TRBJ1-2	CASSESGTGNYGYTF	TGTGCCAGCAGTGAATCTGGGACAGGGAACTATGGCTACACCTTC
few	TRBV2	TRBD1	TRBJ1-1	CASSGQGRTVNTEAFF	TGTGCCAGCAGCGGACAGGGCCGGACGGTGAACACTGAAGCTTTCTTT
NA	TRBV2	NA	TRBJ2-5	CASRSGLSKETQYF	TGTGCCAGCAGATCGGGACTGTCGAAAGAGACCCAGTACTTC
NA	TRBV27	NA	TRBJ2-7	CASRRSSGPYEQYF	TGTGCCAGCAGGAGATCTTCAGGCCCCTACGAGCAGTACTTC
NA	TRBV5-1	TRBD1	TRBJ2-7	CASSLEGTGAYEQYF	TGCGCCAGCAGCTTGGAAGGGACAGGGGCGTACGAGCAGTACTTC
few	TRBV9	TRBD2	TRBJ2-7	CASSVEGTGGVEQYF	TGTGCCAGCAGCGTAGAAGGAACGGGAGGGGTCGAGCAGTACTTC
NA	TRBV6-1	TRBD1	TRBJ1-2	CASSEVTGQYYGYTF	TGTGCCAGCAGTGAAGTTACGGGACAGTACTATGGCTACACCTTC
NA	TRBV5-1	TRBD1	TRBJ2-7	CASSLDRPRTHEQYF	TGCGCCAGCAGCCTGGACAGGCCAAGGACCCACGAGCAGTACTTC
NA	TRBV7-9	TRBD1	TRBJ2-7	CASSLHRDRDYEQYF	TGTGCCAGCAGCCTCCATCGGGACAGGGACTACGAGCAGTACTTC
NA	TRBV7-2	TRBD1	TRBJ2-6	CASSLAGTGVGANVLTF	TGTGCCAGCAGCTTAGCTGGAACAGGGGTCGGGGCCAACGTCCTGACTTTC
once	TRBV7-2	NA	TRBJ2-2	CASSYLTNAELFF	TGTGCCAGCAGCTACTTGACTAATGCGGAGCTGTTTTTT
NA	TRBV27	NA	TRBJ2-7	CASRSGGAGYEQYF	TGTGCCAGCAGAAGTGGGGGGGCCGGGTACGAGCAGTACTTC
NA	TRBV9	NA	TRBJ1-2	CASSNRLFYGYTF	TGTGCCAGCAGCAATAGACTATTCTATGGCTACACCTTC
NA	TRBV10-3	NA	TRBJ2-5	CAISGGTSGQETQYF	TGTGCCATCAGTGGGGGGACTTCTGGACAAGAGACCCAGTACTTC
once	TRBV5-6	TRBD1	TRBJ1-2	CASSRGRRGAYGYTF	TGTGCCAGCAGCCGTGGGCGCAGGGGGGCATATGGCTACACCTTC
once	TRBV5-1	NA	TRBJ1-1	CASSLGSGNTEAFF	TGCGCCAGCAGCTTGGGTTCCGGGAACACTGAAGCTTTCTTT
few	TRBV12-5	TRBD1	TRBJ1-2	CASGQTTAGTGGLWNTF	TGTGCTAGTGGTCAAACCACCGCCGGGACAGGGGGCTTATGGAACACCTTC
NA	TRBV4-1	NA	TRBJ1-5	CASSQDGGAAQPQHF	TGCGCCAGCAGCCAAGATGGGGGGGCGGCTCAGCCCCAGCATTTT
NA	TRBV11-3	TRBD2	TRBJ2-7	CASSAGDSYEQYF	TGTGCCAGCTCGGCGGGGGACTCCTACGAGCAGTACTTC
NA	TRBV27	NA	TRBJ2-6	CASSFVRSGANVLTF	TGTGCCAGCAGTTTTGTCAGATCTGGGGCCAACGTCCTGACTTTC
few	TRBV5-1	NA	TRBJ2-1	CASSLDIGTGVYNEQFF	TGCGCCAGCAGCTTGGATATCGGAACGGGAGTATACAATGAGCAGTTCTTC
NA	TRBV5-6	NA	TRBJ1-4	CASSPTSGANEKLFF	TGTGCCAGCAGCCCAACCTCTGGGGCGAATGAAAAACTGTTTTTT
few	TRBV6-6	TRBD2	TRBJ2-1	CASSYPGTSGSFEQFF	TGTGCCAGCAGTTACCCCGGGACTAGCGGGAGCTTTGAGCAGTTCTTC
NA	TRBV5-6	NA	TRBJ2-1	CASSFDRTSGGAGYNEQFF	TGTGCCAGCAGCTTTGACAGGACTAGTGGGGGGGCTGGGTACAATGAGCAGTTCTTC
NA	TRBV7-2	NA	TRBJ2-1	CASRLLWGDNEQFF	TGTGCCAGCAGACTTCTGTGGGGGGACAATGAGCAGTTCTTC
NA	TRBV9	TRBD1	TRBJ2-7	CASSVGTGHEQYF	TGTGCCAGCAGCGTAGGGACAGGGCACGAGCAGTACTTC
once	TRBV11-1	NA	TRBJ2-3	CASSPGREHSTDTQYF	TGTGCCAGCAGTCCGGGGAGAGAGCATAGCACAGATACGCAGTATTTT
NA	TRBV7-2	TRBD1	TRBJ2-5	CASSLGQTMGTQYF	TGTGCCAGCAGCTTGGGACAGACCATGGGGACCCAGTACTTC
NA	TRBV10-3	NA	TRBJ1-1	CAISAGGVFRGKGGTEAFF	TGTGCCATCAGTGCCGGGGGGGTGTTTAGGGGAAAGGGAGGCACTGAAGCTTTCTTT
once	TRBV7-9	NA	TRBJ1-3	CGALAGNTIYF	TGTGGGGCTCTTGCTGGAAACACCATATATTTT
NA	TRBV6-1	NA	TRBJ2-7	CASSTGLLVYEQYF	TGTGCCAGCAGTACCGGACTTCTGGTCTACGAGCAGTACTTC
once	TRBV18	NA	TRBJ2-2	CASSPNSGELFF	TGTGCCAGCTCACCCAATAGCGGGGAGCTGTTTTTT
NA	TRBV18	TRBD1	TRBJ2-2	CASSPTGAQNTGELFF	TGTGCCAGCTCACCGACAGGGGCCCAGAACACCGGGGAGCTGTTTTTT
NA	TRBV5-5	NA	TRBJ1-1	CASSLGDATEAFF	TGTGCCAGCAGCTTAGGGGATGCCACTGAAGCTTTCTTT
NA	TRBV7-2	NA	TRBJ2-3	CASSFGLTSTDTQYF	TGTGCCAGCAGCTTCGGTCTCACTAGCACAGATACGCAGTATTTT
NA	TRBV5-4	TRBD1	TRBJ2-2	CASSHGQGKGTGELFF	TGTGCCAGCAGCCATGGACAGGGGAAAGGCACCGGGGAGCTGTTTTTT
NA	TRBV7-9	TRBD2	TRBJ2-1	CASSLALAGATEQFF	TGTGCCAGCAGCTTGGCACTAGCGGGAGCCACTGAGCAGTTCTTC
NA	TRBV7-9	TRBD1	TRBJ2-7	CASSLRDSSSYEQYF	TGTGCCAGCAGCTTGAGGGACAGTTCATCTTACGAGCAGTACTTC
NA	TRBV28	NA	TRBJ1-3	CASKTGRTSGNTIYF	TGTGCCAGCAAGACAGGACGTACCTCTGGAAACACCATATATTTT
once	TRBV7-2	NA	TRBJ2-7	CASSLGGGLYLPEQYF	TGTGCCAGCAGCTTAGGAGGAGGGTTGTATTTGCCCGAGCAGTACTTC
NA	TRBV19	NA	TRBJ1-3	CASSIQSGNTIYF	TGTGCCAGTAGTATACAATCTGGAAACACCATATATTTT
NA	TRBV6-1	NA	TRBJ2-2	CASVGDTGELFF	TGTGCCAGCGTGGGAGACACCGGGGAGCTGTTTTTT
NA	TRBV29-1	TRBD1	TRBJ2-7	CSVEGDRGRYEQYF	TGCAGCGTTGAGGGAGACAGGGGGCGATACGAGCAGTACTTC